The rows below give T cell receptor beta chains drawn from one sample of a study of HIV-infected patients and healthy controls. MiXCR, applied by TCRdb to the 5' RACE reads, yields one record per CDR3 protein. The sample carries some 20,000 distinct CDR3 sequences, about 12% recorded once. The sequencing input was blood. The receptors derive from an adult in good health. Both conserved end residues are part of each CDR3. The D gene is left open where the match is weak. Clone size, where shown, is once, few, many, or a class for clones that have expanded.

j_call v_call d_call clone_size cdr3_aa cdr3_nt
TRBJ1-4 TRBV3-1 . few CASSLSGKKLFF TGTGCCAGCAGCCTGTCGGGTAAAAAACTGTTTTTT
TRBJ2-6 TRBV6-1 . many CASSYYRISGANVLTF TGTGCCAGCAGTTACTACCGAATTTCTGGGGCCAACGTCCTGACTTTC
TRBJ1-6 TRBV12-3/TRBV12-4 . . CASRGESGSPLHF TGTGCCAGTCGGGGCGAGTCGGGTTCACCCCTCCACTTT
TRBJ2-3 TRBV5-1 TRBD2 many CASSSSGGAQDTQYF TGCGCCAGCAGCTCTTCCGGGGGGGCCCAAGATACGCAGTATTTT
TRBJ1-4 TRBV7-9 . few CASSSQVATNEKLFF TGTGCCAGCAGTTCTCAAGTTGCAACTAATGAAAAACTGTTTTTT
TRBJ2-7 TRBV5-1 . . CASSLTGSYEQYF TGCGCCAGCAGCTTGACAGGGTCTTACGAGCAGTACTTC
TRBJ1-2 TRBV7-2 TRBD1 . CASSPDRESYGYTF TGTGCCAGCAGCCCCGACAGGGAGTCCTATGGCTACACCTTC
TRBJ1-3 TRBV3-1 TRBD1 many CASTRGTGSGNTIYF TGTGCCAGCACCCGAGGGACAGGATCTGGAAACACCATATATTTT
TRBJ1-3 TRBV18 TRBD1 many CASSPTTGTSGNTIYF TGTGCCAGCTCACCGACGACAGGGACATCGGGAAACACCATATATTTT
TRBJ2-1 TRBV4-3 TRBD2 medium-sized CASSHGTSGSYNEQFF TGCGCCAGCAGTCACGGGACTAGCGGGAGCTACAATGAGCAGTTCTTC
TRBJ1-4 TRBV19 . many CASRHRGEKLFF TGTGCCAGTAGACACCGGGGTGAAAAACTGTTTTTT
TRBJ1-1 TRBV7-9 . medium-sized CASHREGSDTEAFF TGTGCCAGTCACAGGGAAGGGTCGGACACTGAAGCTTTCTTT
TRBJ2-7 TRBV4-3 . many CASSQEFGTNYEQYF TGCGCCAGCAGCCAAGAATTCGGGACCAACTACGAGCAGTACTTC
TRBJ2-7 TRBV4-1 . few CASSQSASRPYEQYF TGCGCCAGCAGCCAATCGGCCAGCCGACCCTACGAGCAGTACTTC
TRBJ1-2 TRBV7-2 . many CASTQARGVYGYTF TGTGCCAGCACCCAAGCACGGGGCGTCTATGGCTACACCTTC
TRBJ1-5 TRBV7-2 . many CASSFKWTAGQPQHF TGTGCCAGCAGCTTTAAATGGACAGCTGGACAGCCCCAGCATTTT
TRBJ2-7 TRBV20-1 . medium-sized CSASSQLSSYEQYF TGCAGTGCTAGTTCACAGCTTAGCTCCTACGAGCAGTACTTC
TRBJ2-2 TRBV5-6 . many CASSLGVGDYTGELFF TGTGCCAGCAGCTTGGGGGTAGGGGATTACACCGGGGAGCTGTTTTTT
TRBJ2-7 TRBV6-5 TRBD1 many CASSAGTGRDEQYF TGTGCCAGCAGTGCCGGGACAGGCCGCGACGAGCAGTACTTC
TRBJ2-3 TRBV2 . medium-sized CASSVSTDTQYF TGTGCCAGCAGTGTAAGCACAGATACGCAGTATTTT
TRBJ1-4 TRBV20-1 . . CSASKGMNEKLFF TGCAGTGCTAGTAAGGGGATGAATGAAAAACTGTTTTTT
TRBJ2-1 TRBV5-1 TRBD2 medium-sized CASSLSPSGDNNEQFF TGCGCCAGCAGCTTGTCGCCTAGCGGGGATAACAATGAGCAGTTCTTC
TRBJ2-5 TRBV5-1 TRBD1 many CASSSGRTGQETQYF TGCGCCAGCAGCTCGGGTCGGACAGGGCAAGAGACCCAGTACTTC
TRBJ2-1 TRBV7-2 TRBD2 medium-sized CASSYRSTDGGGRQFF TGTGCCAGCAGCTACCGCTCGACGGATGGGGGAGGGCGGCAGTTCTTC
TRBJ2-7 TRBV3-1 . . CASSQPGTSHEQYF TGTGCCAGCAGCCAACCCGGGACATCCCACGAGCAGTACTTC
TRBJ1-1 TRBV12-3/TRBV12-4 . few CASSREAPPFWF TGTGCCAGCAGTCGAGAGGCCCCGCCGTTTTGGTTT
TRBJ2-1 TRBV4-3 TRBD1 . CASRGQGTENNEQFF TGCGCCAGCAGGGGTCAAGGGACAGAGAATAATGAGCAGTTCTTC
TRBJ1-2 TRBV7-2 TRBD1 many CASSLARQGLDYGYTF TGTGCCAGCAGCTTAGCCCGACAGGGGTTAGACTATGGCTACACCTTC
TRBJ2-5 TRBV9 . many CASSVDGGRGETQYF TGTGCCAGCAGCGTAGACGGGGGACGGGGAGAGACCCAGTACTTC
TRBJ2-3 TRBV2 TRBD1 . CASSGRQGRTSTDTQYF TGTGCCAGCAGTGGACGACAGGGGCGAACTAGCACAGATACGCAGTATTTT
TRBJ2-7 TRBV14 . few CASSQNRLQYEQYF TGTGCCAGCAGCCAGAACAGGCTACAATACGAGCAGTACTTC
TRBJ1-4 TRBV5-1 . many CASSLAFRELEKLFF TGCGCCAGCAGCTTGGCGTTCAGGGAACTTGAAAAACTGTTTTTT
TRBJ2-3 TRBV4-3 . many CASSQDREPDTQYF TGCGCCAGCAGCCAAGATAGGGAGCCAGATACGCAGTATTTT
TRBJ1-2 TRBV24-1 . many CATSDWRGNGYTF TGTGCCACCAGTGATTGGAGAGGTAATGGCTACACCTTC
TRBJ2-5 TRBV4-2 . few CASSQDRQGAETQYF TGTGCCAGCAGCCAAGATCGTCAGGGCGCGGAGACCCAGTACTTC
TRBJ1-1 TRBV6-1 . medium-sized CASSEGRGQNTEAFF TGTGCCAGCAGTGAAGGTAGGGGCCAGAACACTGAAGCTTTCTTT
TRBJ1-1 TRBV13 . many CASSLELERQFGAGTEAFF TGTGCCAGCAGCTTAGAGTTAGAAAGACAGTTCGGGGCCGGTACTGAAGCTTTCTTT
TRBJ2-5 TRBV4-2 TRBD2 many CASSQDIRGGGAIETQYF TGTGCCAGCAGCCAAGATATACGTGGCGGGGGGGCTATAGAGACCCAGTACTTC
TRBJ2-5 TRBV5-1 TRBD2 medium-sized CASQRGLGPQETQYF TGCGCCAGCCAAAGAGGACTAGGCCCCCAAGAGACCCAGTACTTC